This T cell receptor beta chain stems from a study of beta chain features in type 1 diabetes. Points from the study as a whole: There was a moderate but significant shortening of TCRB CDR3s in all four CD4+ subsets of Type 1 diabetes patients.

The germline V gene has CDR1 SGHTA and CDR2 FQGNSA. The CDR3 is 12 amino acids. Deletions cut 7 bases from V and 5 bases from J, with 11 bases between. In its sample, this clone was seen a few times. The target antigen is unknown. Reverse transcription of all isolated RNA meant that expressed TCRB transcripts were sequenced. Clones were read by immunoSEQ multiplex PCR, and TCRdb kept only the in-frame ones, dropping some. The sample has some 270,000 clones; around 7.3% are singletons. The sequenced sample was central memory CD4+ T cells from blood. This receptor was obtained from a woman aged 18-29 years in good health. The V call is TRBV7-2, the J call TRBJ2-5; no reliable D call. The CDR3 nucleotides read TGTGCCAGCACCCCTGCCGGGGAGACCCAGTACTTC. Protein: CASTPAGETQYF.